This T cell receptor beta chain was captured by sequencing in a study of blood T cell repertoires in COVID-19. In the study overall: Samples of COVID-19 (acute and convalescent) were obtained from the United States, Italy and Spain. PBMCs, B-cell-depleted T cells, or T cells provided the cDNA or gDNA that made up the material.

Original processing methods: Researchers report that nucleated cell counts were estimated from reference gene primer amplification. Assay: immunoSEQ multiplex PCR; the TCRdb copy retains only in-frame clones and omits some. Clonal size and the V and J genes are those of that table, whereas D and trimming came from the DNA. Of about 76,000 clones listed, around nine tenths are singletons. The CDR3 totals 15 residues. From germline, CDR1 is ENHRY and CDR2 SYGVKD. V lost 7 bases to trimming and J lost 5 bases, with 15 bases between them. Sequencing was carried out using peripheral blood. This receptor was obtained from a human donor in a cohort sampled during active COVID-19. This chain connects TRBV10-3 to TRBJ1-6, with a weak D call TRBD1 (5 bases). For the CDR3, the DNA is TGTGCCATCAAACGGGGGGACGTTCATAATTCACCCCTCCACTTT. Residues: CAIKRGDVHNSPLHF.